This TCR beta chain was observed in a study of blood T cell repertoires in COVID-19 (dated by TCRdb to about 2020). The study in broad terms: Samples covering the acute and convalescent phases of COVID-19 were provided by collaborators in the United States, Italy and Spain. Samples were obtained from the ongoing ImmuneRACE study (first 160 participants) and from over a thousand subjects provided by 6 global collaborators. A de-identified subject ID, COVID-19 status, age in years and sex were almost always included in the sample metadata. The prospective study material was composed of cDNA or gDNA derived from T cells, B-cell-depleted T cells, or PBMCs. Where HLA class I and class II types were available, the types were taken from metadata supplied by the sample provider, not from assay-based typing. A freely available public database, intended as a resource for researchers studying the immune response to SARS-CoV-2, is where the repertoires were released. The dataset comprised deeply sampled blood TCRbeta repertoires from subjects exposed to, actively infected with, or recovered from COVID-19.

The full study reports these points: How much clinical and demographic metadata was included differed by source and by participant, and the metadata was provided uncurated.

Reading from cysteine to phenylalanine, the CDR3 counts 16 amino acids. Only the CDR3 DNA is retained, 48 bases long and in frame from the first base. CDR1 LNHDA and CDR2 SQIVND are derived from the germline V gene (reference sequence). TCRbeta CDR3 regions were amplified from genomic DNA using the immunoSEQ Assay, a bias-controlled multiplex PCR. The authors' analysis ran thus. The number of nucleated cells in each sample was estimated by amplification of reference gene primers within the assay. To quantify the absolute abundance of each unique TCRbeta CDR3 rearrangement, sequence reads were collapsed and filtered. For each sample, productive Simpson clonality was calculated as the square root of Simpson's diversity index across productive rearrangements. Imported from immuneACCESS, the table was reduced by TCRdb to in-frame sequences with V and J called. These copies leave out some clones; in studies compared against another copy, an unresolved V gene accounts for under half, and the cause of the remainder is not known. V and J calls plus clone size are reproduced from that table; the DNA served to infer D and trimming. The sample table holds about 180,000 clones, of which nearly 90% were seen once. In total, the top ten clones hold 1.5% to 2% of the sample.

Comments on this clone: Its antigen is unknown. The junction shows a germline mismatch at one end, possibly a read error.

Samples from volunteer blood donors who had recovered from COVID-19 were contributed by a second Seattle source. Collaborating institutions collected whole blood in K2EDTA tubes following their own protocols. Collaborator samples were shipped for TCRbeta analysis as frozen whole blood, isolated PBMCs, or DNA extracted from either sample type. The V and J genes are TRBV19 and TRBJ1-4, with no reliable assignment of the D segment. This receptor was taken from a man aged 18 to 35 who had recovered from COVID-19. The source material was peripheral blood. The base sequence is TGTGCCAGTACTATATCGACGAGAGGGAACAATAAAAAACTGTTTTTT. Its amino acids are CASTISTRGNNKKLFF.